The next 16 T cell receptor beta chains were all read from a single sample in a study of blood T cell repertoires in COVID-19. Profiling relied on immunoSEQ multiplex PCR, and the TCRdb table lists in-frame clones only, not all of them. Here the sample spans around 200,000 clones, around four fifths being singletons. Sequencing was carried out using PBMCs or T cells enriched from blood (not recorded which). The origin of the receptors is a man aged 40-49 years who had recovered from COVID-19.

The chain employs TRBV4-1 and TRBJ1-5; D gene ambiguous. The V gene's germline CDR1 is MGHRA and CDR2 YSYEKL. This CDR3 is built from 16 residues. V lost 4 bases to trimming and J lost 2 bases, with 15 bases between them. The DNA of the CDR3 is TGCGCCAGCAGCCCCCGGGTGGGTAGCGGCAATCAGCCCCAGCATTTT. Its protein product is CASSPRVGSGNQPQHF.

The chain carries TRBV5-4 and TRBJ2-2, with 8 bases lining up with TRBD2. The CDR3 is made up of 15 amino acids. Trimming at V came to 0 bases and at J to 8 bases, leaving 6 bases not matched to a gene. Germline V gene sequence: CDR1 SGHNT, CDR2 YYREEE (reference sequence). CDR3 loop: CASSLGLARRGELFF. CDR3 bases: TGTGCCAGCAGCTTGGGACTAGCGCGGAGGGGGGAGCTGTTTTTT.

The chain employs TRBV7-2 and TRBJ1-5; TRBD1 might be the D (6 bases). V lost 1 base to trimming and J lost 0 bases, with 7 bases between them. The CDR3 has 15 residues. Germline V CDR1 and CDR2: SGHTA, FQGNSA. DNA for the CDR3: TGTGCCAGCAGCTTAGGGACAGTTAGCAATCAGCCCCAGCATTTT. This encodes CASSLGTVSNQPQHF.

The chain uses TRBV19 and TRBJ1-2, with a possible D match to TRBD1 (6 bases). The germline CDR1 and CDR2 sequences are LNHDA and SQIVND (reference sequence). There are 15 residues in the CDR3. V lost 9 bases and J 0 bases, leaving 17 bases between the germline ends. In DNA, the CDR3 is TGTGCCAGCCAAGCAGGGGTTTTAGCTAACTATGGCTACACCTTC. Its translation: CASQAGVLANYGYTF.

This clone has a handful of counts. This rearrangement joins TRBV19 to TRBJ1-5; tentative D call: TRBD1 (5 bases). V was shortened by 7 bases and J by 0 bases, with 13 bases between the two germline ends. The CDR3 spans 15 residues. From germline, CDR1 is LNHDA and CDR2 SQIVND (reference sequence). CDR3 sequence: CASTTNRYSNQPQHF. In nucleotides, the CDR3 is TGTGCCAGTACCACCAACAGGTATAGCAATCAGCCCCAGCATTTT.

This sequence joins TRBV12-1 and TRBJ2-3; TRBD2 reflects the table's D call only, with no check against the DNA. TRBV12-1 is deemed a pseudogene. This CDR3 contains 11 residues. CDR3 DNA sequence: TGTGCCAGCACCTCGGGGGATACGCAGTATTTT. Protein: CASTSGDTQYF.

The V and J genes are TRBV14 and TRBJ2-4; D is undetermined. Trimming cost V 0 bases and J 0 bases, with 6 bases left between them. CDR3 length: 15 residues. Germline values: CDR1 SGHDN, CDR2 FVKESK. The CDR3: CASSQDSRAKNIQYF. The CDR3 DNA is TGTGCCAGCAGCCAAGATTCCAGAGCCAAAAACATTCAGTACTTC.

The chain recombines TRBV21-1 with TRBJ1-1; the table's D call TRBD1 went unverified against the DNA. TRBV21-1 is recorded as a pseudogene. The CDR3 is 16 residues long. The CDR3 here is CASSPLRTIMNTEAFF. CDR3 DNA: TGTGCCAGCAGCCCCCTGAGGACAATCATGAACACTGAAGCTTTCTTT.

CDR3 amino acids: CASSLGLAGDTQYF. The CDR3 bases are TGCGCCAGCAGCCTCGGACTAGCGGGGGATACGCAGTATTTT. V gene TRBV5-1 combines with J gene TRBJ2-3, with TRBD2 identical over 12 bases. The CDR3 covers 14 residues. From germline, CDR1 is SGHRS and CDR2 YFSETQ. Losses at the gene ends were 4 bases for V and 6 bases for J; bases not matched to a gene: 3.

The V and J genes are TRBV5-4 and TRBJ2-1; tentative D call: TRBD2 (6 bases). The CDR3 has 11 residues. V shed 6 bases and J shed 15 bases, with 16 bases lying between them. CDR1 is SGHNT, CDR2 YYREEE, per germline (reference sequence). CDR3 sequence: CASNYLGGTFF. CDR3 nucleotide sequence: TGTGCCAGCAATTATCTGGGGGGTACGTTCTTC.

The chain couples TRBV6-5 to TRBJ2-7, with 8 bases lining up with TRBD2. The germline V gene encodes CDR1 MNHEY and CDR2 SVGAGI. The J segment lost 4 bases and the V segment lost 5 bases, leaving 7 bases of the junction unmatched. The CDR3 has 14 amino acids. CDR3: CASSPRLAGYEQYF. The DNA for the CDR3 is TGTGCCAGCAGTCCCCGGTTAGCGGGGTACGAGCAGTACTTC.

The gene calls are TRBV15 and TRBJ2-7; possibly TRBD1 for D (6 bases). Germline V CDR1 and CDR2: LNHNV, YYDKDF (reference sequence). The length of the CDR3 is 15 residues. The V end lost 0 bases, the J end lost 3 bases, and 12 bases lay between the germline ends. The CDR3 sequence is CATSRDGRGNYEQYF. In DNA form, the CDR3 reads TGTGCCACCAGCAGAGATGGAAGGGGGAACTACGAGCAGTACTTC. Full variable domain (missing parts from reference TRBV15 and TRBJ2-7): DAMVIQNPRYQVTQFGKPVTLSCSQTLNHNVMYWYQQKSSQAPKLLFHYYDKDFNNEADTPDNFQSRRPNTSFCFLDIRSPGLGDTAMYLCATSRDGRGNYEQYFGPGTRLTVT.

J is TRBJ2-6 and V is TRBV5-6; 9 bases are a match to TRBD1. The CDR3 loop spans 18 amino acids. Germline assignment: CDR1 SGHDT and CDR2 YYEEEE. Trimming at V came to 2 bases and at J to 1 base, leaving 7 bases not matched to a gene. The CDR3 here is CASSFLPGQGSGANVLTF. The DNA for the CDR3 is TGTGCCAGCAGCTTCCTACCGGGACAGGGTTCTGGGGCCAACGTCCTGACTTTC.

The chain has TRBV25-1 and TRBJ2-7, with 9 bases matching TRBD1. From germline, CDR1 is MGHDK and CDR2 SYGVNS. The CDR3 consists of 15 residues. The V and J ends lost 3 bases and 1 base, in that order; junction bases with no gene match: 4. CDR3 sequence: CASSEVGTGSYEQYF. The DNA of the CDR3 is TGTGCCAGCAGTGAGGTCGGGACAGGGTCCTACGAGCAGTACTTC.

This clone was seen a single time. The chain is built from TRBV7-8 and TRBJ1-6; D uncertain. V shed 4 bases and J shed 8 bases, with 6 bases lying between them. This CDR3 has 12 residues. CDR1 and CDR2 from the germline V gene are SGHVS and FQNEAQ. The CDR3 reads CASSSFDSPLHF. The CDR3 region has the DNA TGTGCCAGCAGCTCGTTTGATTCACCCCTCCACTTT.

The gene calls are TRBV12-5 and TRBJ2-1, with TRBD2 as a possible D gene (6 bases). Germline V CDR1 and CDR2: LGHNT, FRNRAP. V was trimmed by 2 bases and J by 15 bases, leaving 17 bases between them. The CDR3 totals 13 residues. Here the CDR3 reads CASGLTRDFIPFF. The CDR3 bases are TGTGCTAGTGGTTTGACCCGGGACTTTATACCGTTCTTC.